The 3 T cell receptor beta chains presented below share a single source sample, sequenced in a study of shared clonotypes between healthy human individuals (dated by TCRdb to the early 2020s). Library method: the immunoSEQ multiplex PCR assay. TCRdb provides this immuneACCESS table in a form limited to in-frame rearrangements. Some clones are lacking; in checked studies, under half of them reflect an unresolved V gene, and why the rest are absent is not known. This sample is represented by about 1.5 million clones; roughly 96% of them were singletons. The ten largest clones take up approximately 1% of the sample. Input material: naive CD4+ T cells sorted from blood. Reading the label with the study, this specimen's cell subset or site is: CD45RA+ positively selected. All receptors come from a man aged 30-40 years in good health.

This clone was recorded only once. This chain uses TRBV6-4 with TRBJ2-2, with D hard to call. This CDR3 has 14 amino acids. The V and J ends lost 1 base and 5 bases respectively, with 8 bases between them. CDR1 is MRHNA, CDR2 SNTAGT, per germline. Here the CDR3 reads CASSDFTRTGELFF. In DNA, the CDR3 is TGTGCCAGCAGTGACTTCACCCGAACCGGGGAGCTGTTTTTT.

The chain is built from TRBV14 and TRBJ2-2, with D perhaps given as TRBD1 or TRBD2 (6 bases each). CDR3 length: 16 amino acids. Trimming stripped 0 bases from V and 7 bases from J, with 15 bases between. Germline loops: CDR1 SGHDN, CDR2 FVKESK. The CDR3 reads CASSQDRGRLDGELFF. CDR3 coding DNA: TGTGCCAGCAGCCAAGATCGGGGGCGTCTGGACGGGGAGCTGTTTTTT. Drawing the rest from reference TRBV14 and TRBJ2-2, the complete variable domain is EAGVTQFPSHSVIEKGQTVTLRCDPISGHDNLYWYRRVMGKEIKFLLHFVKESKQDESGMPNNRFLAERTGGTYSTLKVQPAELEDSGVYFCASSQDRGRLDGELFFGEGSRLTVL.

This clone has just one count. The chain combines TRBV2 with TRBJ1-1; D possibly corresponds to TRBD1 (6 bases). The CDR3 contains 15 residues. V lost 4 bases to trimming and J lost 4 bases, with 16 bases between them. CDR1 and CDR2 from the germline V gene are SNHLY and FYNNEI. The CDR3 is CASSGSRDIFTEAFF. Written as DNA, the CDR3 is TGTGCCAGCAGTGGAAGCAGGGACATTTTCACTGAAGCTTTCTTT.